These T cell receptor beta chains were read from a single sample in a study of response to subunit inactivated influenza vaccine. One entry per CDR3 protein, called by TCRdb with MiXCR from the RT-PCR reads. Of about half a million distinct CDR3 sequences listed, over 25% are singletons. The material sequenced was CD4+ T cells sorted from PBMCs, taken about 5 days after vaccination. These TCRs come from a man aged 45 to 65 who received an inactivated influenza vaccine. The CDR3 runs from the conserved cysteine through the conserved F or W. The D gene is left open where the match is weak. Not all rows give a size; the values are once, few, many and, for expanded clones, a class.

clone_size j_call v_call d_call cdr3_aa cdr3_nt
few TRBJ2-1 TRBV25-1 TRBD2 CASSGFRIPGLAGGSSYNEQFF TGTGCCAGCAGTGGATTCCGGATTCCGGGACTAGCGGGTGGGTCCTCCTACAATGAGCAGTTCTTC
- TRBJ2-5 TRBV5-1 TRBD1 CASSQNTGGGVGTQYF TGCGCCAGCAGTCAGAATACAGGGGGTGGCGTTGGGACCCAGTACTTC
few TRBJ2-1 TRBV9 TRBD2 CASSVELAGMNNEQFF TGTGCCAGCAGCGTAGAACTAGCGGGAATGAACAATGAGCAGTTCTTC
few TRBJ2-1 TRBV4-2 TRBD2 CASSQDGQTSGIFNEQFF TGTGCCAGCAGCCAAGATGGGCAGACTAGCGGGATTTTCAATGAGCAGTTCTTC
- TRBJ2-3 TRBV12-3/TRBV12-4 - CASSFFVGVSSTDTQYF TGTGCCAGCAGTTTTTTTGTGGGTGTATCTAGCACAGATACGCAGTATTTT
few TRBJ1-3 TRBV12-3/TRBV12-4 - CASSLVGVFGNTIYF TGTGCCAGCAGTTTAGTGGGGGTTTTTGGAAACACCATATATTTT
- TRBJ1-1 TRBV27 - CASKSRGTLTAFF TGTGCCAGCAAATCCAGAGGTACGCTAACGGCTTTCTTT
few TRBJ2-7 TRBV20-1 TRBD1 CSAQGQGYEQYF TGCAGTGCCCAGGGACAGGGCTACGAGCAGTACTTC
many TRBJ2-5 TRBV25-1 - CASSKEETQYF TGTGCCAGCAGTAAGGAGGAGACCCAGTACTTC
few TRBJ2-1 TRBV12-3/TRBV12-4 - CASIQDPYNEQFF TGTGCCAGCATCCAGGACCCCTACAATGAGCAGTTCTTC
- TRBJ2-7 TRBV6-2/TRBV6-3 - CASSTGPTGEQYF TGTGCCAGCAGTACGGGACCGACGGGCGAGCAGTACTTC
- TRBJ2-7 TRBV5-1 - CASSLGLVPNEQYF TGCGCCAGCAGCTTGGGGTTAGTTCCTAACGAGCAGTACTTC
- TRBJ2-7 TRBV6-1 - CASSDPGARDEQYF TGTGCCAGCAGTGATCCGGGGGCTCGGGACGAGCAGTACTTC
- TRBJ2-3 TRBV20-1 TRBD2 CSASAGAADTQYF TGCAGTGCTAGCGCGGGAGCGGCAGATACGCAGTATTTT
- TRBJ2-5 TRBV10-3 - CAISESTGIKTQYF TGTGCCATCAGTGAGTCGACTGGCATAAAGACCCAGTACTTC
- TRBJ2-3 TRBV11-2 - CASSLGPGISVTDTQYF TGTGCCAGCAGCTTAGGCCCGGGAATTTCGGTCACAGATACGCAGTATTTT
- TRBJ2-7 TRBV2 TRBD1 CTCSLIPRAGGPYEQYF TGTACCTGCAGTTTAATTCCCCGGGCAGGGGGTCCCTACGAGCAGTACTTC
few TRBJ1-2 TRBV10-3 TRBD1 CAISDSGTGIYGYTF TGTGCCATCAGTGATTCCGGGACAGGGATCTATGGCTACACCTTC
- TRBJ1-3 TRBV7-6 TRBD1 CASSSWGQGTGNTIYF TGTGCCAGCAGCTCCTGGGGACAGGGAACTGGAAACACCATATATTTT
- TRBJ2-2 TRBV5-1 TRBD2 CASSWSGGASTGELFF TGCGCCAGCAGCTGGAGCGGGGGGGCGAGCACCGGGGAGCTGTTTTTT
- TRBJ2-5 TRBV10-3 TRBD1 CAISDRDSQETQYF TGTGCCATCAGTGACAGGGACAGCCAAGAGACCCAGTACTTC
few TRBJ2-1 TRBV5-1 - CASSLDGTTYNEQFF TGCGCCAGCAGCTTGGACGGGACCACCTACAATGAGCAGTTCTTC
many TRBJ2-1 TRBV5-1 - CASSSTIEQFF TGCGCCAGCAGCTCAACTATTGAGCAGTTCTTC
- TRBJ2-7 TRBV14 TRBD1 CASSHHSGQSSYEQYF TGTGCCAGCAGCCACCATTCGGGACAGAGCTCCTACGAGCAGTACTTC
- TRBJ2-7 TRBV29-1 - CSVVSRVGFSYEQYF TGCAGCGTTGTGTCCAGGGTCGGGTTTTCCTACGAGCAGTACTTC
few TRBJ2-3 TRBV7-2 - CASSPSWGVHGTDTQYF TGTGCCAGCAGCCCGAGCTGGGGGGTCCATGGCACAGATACGCAGTATTTT
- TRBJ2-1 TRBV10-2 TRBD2 CASSRGSREANNEQFF TGCGCCAGCAGCAGGGGCTCGCGGGAGGCAAACAATGAGCAGTTCTTC